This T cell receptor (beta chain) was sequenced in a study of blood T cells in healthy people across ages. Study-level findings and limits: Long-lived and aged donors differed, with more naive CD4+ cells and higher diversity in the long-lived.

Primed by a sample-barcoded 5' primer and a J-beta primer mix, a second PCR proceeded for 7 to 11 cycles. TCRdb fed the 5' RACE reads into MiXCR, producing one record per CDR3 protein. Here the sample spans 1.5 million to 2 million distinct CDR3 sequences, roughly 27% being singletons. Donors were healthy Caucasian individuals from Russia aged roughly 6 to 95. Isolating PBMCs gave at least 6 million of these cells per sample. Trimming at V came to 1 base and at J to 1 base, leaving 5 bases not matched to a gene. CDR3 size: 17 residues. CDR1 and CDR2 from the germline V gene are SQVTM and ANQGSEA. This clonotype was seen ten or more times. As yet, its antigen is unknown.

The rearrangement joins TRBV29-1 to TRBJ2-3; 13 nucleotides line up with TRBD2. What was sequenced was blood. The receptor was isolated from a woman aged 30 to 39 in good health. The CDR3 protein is CSVEVGTSGIGTDTQYF. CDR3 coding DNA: TGCAGCGTTGAAGTCGGGACTAGCGGGATTGGCACAGATACGCAGTATTTT.